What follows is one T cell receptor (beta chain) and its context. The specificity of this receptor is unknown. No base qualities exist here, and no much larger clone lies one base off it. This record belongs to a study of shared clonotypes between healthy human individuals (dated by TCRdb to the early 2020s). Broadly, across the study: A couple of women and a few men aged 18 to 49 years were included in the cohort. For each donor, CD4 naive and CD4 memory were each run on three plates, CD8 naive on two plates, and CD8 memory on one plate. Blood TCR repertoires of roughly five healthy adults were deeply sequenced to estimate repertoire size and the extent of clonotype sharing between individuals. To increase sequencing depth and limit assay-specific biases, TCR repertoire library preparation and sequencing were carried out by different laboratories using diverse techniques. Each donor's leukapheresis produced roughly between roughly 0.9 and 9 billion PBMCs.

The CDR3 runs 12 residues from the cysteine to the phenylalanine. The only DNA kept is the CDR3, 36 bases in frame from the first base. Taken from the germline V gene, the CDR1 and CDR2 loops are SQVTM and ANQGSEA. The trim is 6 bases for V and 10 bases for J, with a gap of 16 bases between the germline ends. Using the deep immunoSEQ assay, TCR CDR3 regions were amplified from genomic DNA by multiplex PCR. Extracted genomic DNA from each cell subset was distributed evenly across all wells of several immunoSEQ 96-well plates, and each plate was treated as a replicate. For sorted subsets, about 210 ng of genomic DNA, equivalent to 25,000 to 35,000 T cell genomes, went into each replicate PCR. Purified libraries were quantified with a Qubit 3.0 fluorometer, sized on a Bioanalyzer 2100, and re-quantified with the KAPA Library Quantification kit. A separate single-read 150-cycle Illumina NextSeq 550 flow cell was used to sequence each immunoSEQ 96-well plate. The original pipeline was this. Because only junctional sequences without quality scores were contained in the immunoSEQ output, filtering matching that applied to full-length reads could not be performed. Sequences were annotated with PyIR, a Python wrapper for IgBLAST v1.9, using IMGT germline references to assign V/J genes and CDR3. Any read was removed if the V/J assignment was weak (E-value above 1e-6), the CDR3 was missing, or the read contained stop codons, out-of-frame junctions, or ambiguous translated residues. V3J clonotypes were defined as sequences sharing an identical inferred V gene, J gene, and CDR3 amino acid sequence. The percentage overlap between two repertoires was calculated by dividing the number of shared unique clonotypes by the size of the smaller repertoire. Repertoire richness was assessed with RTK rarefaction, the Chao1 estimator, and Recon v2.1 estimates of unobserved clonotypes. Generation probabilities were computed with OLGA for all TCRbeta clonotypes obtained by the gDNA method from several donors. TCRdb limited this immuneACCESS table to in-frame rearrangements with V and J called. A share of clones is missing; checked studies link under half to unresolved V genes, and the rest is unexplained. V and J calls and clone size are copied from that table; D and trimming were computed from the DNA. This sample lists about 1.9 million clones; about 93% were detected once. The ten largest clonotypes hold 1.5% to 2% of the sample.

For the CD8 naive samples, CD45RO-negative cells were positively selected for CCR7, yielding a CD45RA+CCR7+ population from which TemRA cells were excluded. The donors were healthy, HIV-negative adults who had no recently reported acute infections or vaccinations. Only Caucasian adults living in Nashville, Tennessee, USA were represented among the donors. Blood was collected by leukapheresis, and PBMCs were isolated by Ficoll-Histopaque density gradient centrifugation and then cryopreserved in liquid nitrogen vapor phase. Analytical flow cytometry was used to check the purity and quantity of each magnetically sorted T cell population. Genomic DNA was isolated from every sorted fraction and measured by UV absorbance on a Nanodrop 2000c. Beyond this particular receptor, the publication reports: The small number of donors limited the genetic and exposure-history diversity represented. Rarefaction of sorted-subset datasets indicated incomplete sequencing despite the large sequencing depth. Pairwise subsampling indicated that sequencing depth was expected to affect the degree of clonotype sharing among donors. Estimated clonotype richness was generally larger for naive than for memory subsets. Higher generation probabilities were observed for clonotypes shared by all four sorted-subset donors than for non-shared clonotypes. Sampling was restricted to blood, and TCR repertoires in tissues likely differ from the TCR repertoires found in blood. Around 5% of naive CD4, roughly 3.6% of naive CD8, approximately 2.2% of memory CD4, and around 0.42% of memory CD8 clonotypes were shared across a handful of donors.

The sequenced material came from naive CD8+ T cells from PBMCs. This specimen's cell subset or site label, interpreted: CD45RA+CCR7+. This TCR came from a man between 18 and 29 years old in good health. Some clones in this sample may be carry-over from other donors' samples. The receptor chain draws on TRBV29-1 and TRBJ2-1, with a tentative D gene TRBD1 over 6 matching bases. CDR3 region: CSVPYRATEQFF. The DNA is TGCAGCGTGCCATACAGGGCCACAGAGCAGTTCTTC.